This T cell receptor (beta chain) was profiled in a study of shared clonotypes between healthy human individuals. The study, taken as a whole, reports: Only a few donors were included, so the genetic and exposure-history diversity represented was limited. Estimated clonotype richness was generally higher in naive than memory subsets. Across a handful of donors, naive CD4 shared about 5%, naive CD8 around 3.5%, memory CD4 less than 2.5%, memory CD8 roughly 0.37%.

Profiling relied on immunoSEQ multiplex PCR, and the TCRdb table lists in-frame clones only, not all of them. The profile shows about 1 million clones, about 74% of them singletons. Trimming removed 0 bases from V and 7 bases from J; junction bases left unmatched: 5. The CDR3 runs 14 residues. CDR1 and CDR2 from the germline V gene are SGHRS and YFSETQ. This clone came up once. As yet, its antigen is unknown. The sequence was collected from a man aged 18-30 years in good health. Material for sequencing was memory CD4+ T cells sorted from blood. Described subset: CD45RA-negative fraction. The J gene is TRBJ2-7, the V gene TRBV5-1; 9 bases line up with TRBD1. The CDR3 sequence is CASSLVRTGVEQYF. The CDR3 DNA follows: TGCGCCAGCAGCTTGGTCAGGACAGGGGTTGAGCAGTACTTC.